Reported below is one T cell receptor beta chain. As yet, its antigen is unknown. The data derive from a study of shared clonotypes between healthy human individuals. Study-wide background: The study drew on a couple of women and a few men aged 18 to 49 as donors.

Partitioning of CD4+ cells yielded a CD45RA+ naive subset and a CD45RA-negative memory subset. Researchers ran the assay at a deep level. Assay: immunoSEQ multiplex PCR; the TCRdb copy retains only in-frame clones and omits some. The table records approximately 2.4 million clones, 90% to 97% of them present only once. Study results and limitations: Sequencing depth was expected to influence donor clonotype sharing.

The TCR sequence derives from a young man in good health. Material for sequencing was naive CD4+ T cells sorted from blood. Subset meaning: CD45RA+ positively selected.

DNA of the CDR3: TGTGCCAGCAGCCCCCGGGAGGGGGGCGAAAAACTGTTTTTT. The encoded protein is CASSPREGGEKLFF. This chain connects TRBV7-9 to TRBJ1-4; perhaps TRBD1 as D (6 bases). The CDR3 covers 14 residues. V was clipped by 5 bases and J by 8 bases, with 15 bases between them. Germline V lookup: CDR1 SEHNR, CDR2 FQNEAQ (reference sequence). Full variable domain (missing parts from reference TRBV7-9 and TRBJ1-4): DTGVSQNPRHKITKRGQNVTFRCDPISEHNRLYWYRQTLGQGPEFLTYFQNEAQLEKSRLLSDRFSAERPKGSFSTLEIQRTEQGDSAMYLCASSPREGGEKLFFGSGTQLSVL.